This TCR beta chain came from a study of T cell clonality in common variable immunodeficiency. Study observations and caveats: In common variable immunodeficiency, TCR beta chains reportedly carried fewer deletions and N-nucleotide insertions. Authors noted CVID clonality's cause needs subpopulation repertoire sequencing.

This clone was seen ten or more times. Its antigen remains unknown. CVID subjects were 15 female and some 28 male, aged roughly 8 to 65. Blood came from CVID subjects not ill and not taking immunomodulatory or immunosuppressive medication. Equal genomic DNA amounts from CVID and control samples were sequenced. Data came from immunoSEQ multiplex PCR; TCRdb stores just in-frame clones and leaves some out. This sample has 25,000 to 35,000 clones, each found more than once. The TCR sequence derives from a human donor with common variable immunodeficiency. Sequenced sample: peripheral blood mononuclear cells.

The DNA read from the CDR3 is TGTGCCAGCAACACCATTCGTTCCAAAAACATT. This codes for CASNTIRSKNI. The full CDR3 reads CASNTIRSKNIQYF. The chain couples TRBV7-9 to TRBJ2-4; D remains ambiguous. The CDR3 goes on 3 residues after the read ends, and that part is filled in from the germline J gene. Germline V gives CDR1 SEHNR, CDR2 FQNEAQ (reference sequence). This CDR3 is built from 14 residues. Deletions cut 7 bases from V and 2 bases from J, with 12 bases between.